This TCR beta chain was documented in a study of blood T cell repertoires in COVID-19. The repertoire was sequenced with immunoSEQ multiplex PCR; TCRdb's copy has only in-frame clones and lacks some. The sample shows 150,000 to 200,000 clones, around 74% of them seen only once. This TCR derives from a woman older than 75 with acute or convalescent COVID-19. The sequenced sample consisted of peripheral blood.

The CDR3 loop reads CASGIQGAQEKLFF. CDR3 sequence (DNA): TGTGCCAGTGGAATACAGGGGGCGCAAGAAAAACTGTTTTTT. The chain couples TRBV19 to TRBJ1-4, with TRBD1 matching over 9 bases. Trimming removed 8 bases from V and 8 bases from J; junction bases left unmatched: 9. Germline V gene data show CDR1 as LNHDA and CDR2 as SQIVND (reference sequence). This CDR3 comprises 14 residues. The complete variable domain, with remaining parts taken from reference TRBV19 and TRBJ1-4, reads DGGITQSPKYLFRKEGQNVTLSCEQNLNHDAMYWYRQDPGQGLRLIYYSQIVNDFQKGDIAEGYSVSREKKESFPLTVTSAQKNPTAFYLCASGIQGAQEKLFFGSGTQLSVL.